This TCR beta chain was observed in a study of blood T cell repertoires in COVID-19. Whole-study context: The samples span acute and convalescent COVID-19 from the United States, Italy and Spain. PBMCs, B-cell-depleted T cells, or T cells provided the cDNA or gDNA that made up the material.

As regards this clone: The sample has other DNA sequences that encode this CDR3 too.

Deletions cut 0 bases from V and 4 bases from J, with 4 bases between. CDR1 is SGHDN, CDR2 FVKESK, per germline. The CDR3 runs to 13 residues. Source study methods: Amplification from reference gene primers served as the basis for estimated nucleated cell counts. Profiled with immunoSEQ multiplex PCR; TCRdb holds only in-frame clones, not every one. V, J and clone size are those of that table, while D and trimming were read from the DNA. The table includes fewer than 350,000 clones, about 90% detected once. Seattle's cohort entered during active infection and was followed longitudinally. The source is a woman aged 25 to 45 with COVID-19, enrolled during active disease. The rearrangement uses TRBV14 and TRBJ2-1; no clear D. The sequencing sample was made of peripheral blood. This chain's CDR3 is CASSQDRYNEQFF. The CDR3 nucleotides read TGTGCCAGCAGCCAAGACAGATACAATGAGCAGTTCTTC.